The clone carrying this TCR beta chain was observed a single time. The protocol was immunoSEQ multiplex PCR, while the TCRdb copy is restricted to in-frame clones and leaves out a portion. The profile shows some 270,000 clones, around 90% of them singletons. This record comes from a study of blood T cell repertoires in COVID-19. This CDR3 region has 19 residues. Germline values: CDR1 MNHEY, CDR2 SMNVEV (reference sequence). Trimming took 3 bases from V and 4 from J; bases not matched to a gene: 11. The chain uses TRBV27 and TRBJ1-6; 11 nucleotides match TRBD1. The sequence derives from a woman in her thirties or forties who had recovered from COVID-19. The sequenced sample was PBMCs or T cells enriched from blood (not recorded which). The CDR3 nucleotides read TGTGCCAGCAGTTTTGGGCTTGGGGGACAGGGGGTTTATAATTCACCCCTCCACTTT. Amino acids: CASSFGLGGQGVYNSPLHF.